These T cell receptor beta chains were read from a single sample in a study of T cell changes during pregnancy in multiple sclerosis. Profiling relied on immunoSEQ multiplex PCR, and the TCRdb table lists in-frame clones only, not all of them. The sample holds tens of thousands of clones, around nine tenths seen once. Material: CD8+ T cells from peripheral blood mononuclear cells, obtained in the first trimester of pregnancy. Receptor source: a female donor in good health, enrolled as a control in a pregnancy study. Each CDR3 is given with its conserved first and last residue. D genes are given only for firm matches. Size is omitted from some rows. Given values are once, few, many or a class for expanded clones.

j_call d_call clone_size v_call cdr3_aa cdr3_nt
TRBJ2-5 NA NA TRBV30 CAWSVVEQGQTQYF TGTGCCTGGAGTGTAGTGGAGCAGGGTCAGACCCAGTACTTC
TRBJ2-3 NA NA TRBV10-3 CAISESLDTQYF TGTGCCATCAGTGAGTCCTTAGATACGCAGTATTTT
TRBJ2-7 NA NA TRBV6-1 CASSLTGSSYEQYF TGTGCCAGCAGTTTAACAGGGAGCTCCTACGAGCAGTACTTC
TRBJ1-5 TRBD1 NA TRBV28 CASSSDRAYQPQHF TGTGCCAGCAGTTCGGACAGGGCGTATCAGCCCCAGCATTTT
TRBJ2-2 NA NA TRBV6-1 CAGWGDTNTGELFF TGTGCCGGATGGGGGGATACGAACACCGGGGAGCTGTTTTTT
TRBJ2-2 NA NA TRBV7-9 CASSQRNTGELFF TGTGCCAGCAGCCAGCGGAACACCGGGGAGCTGTTTTTT
TRBJ2-2 TRBD2 few TRBV6-4 CASSDAGGNTGELFF TGTGCCAGCAGTGACGCGGGGGGGAACACCGGGGAGCTGTTTTTT
TRBJ2-5 NA NA TRBV2 CASSEVLTPETQYF TGTGCCAGCAGTGAAGTCCTAACCCCAGAGACCCAGTACTTC
TRBJ2-3 TRBD2 NA TRBV27 CASSLSLAGGYRDTQYF TGTGCCAGCAGTTTATCGCTAGCGGGGGGGTATAGAGATACGCAGTATTTT
TRBJ1-5 NA NA TRBV6-5 CASSYSRRQPQHF TGTGCCAGCAGTTACTCCCGCAGACAGCCCCAGCATTTT
TRBJ2-1 NA NA TRBV21-1 CASSSSGTSGDNEQFF TGTGCCAGCAGCTCGTCCGGGACTAGCGGGGACAATGAGCAGTTCTTC
TRBJ2-3 TRBD2 NA TRBV6-5 CASSYSGTGGRDTQYF TGTGCCAGCAGTTACTCGGGAACGGGAGGGAGGGATACGCAGTATTTT
TRBJ2-5 NA NA TRBV28 CASSSTGNEETQYF TGTGCCAGCAGTTCGACGGGGAACGAAGAGACCCAGTACTTC
TRBJ1-6 TRBD1 many TRBV6-1 CASSDSGTGYSPLHF TGTGCCAGCAGTGACTCCGGGACAGGGTATTCACCCCTCCACTTT
TRBJ2-1 TRBD2 once TRBV7-2 CASSLEGRDYYNEQFF TGTGCCAGCAGCTTAGAAGGCAGGGACTACTACAATGAGCAGTTCTTC
TRBJ1-4 NA NA TRBV10-3 CAISEREGVEKLFF TGTGCCATCAGTGAGAGGGAGGGCGTCGAAAAACTGTTTTTT
TRBJ2-1 NA NA TRBV12-5 CASGPPSSNEQFF TGTGCTAGTGGTCCTCCCTCGTCCAATGAGCAGTTCTTC
TRBJ2-7 TRBD1 NA TRBV5-8 CASSLGGTGPEQYF TGTGCCAGCAGCTTGGGGGGGACAGGTCCCGAGCAGTACTTC
TRBJ1-2 NA NA TRBV30 CAWSVGGMNGYTF TGTGCCTGGAGCGTCGGAGGGATGAATGGCTACACCTTC
TRBJ2-2 TRBD1 NA TRBV18 CASSPRTGRDTGELFF TGTGCCAGCTCACCGAGGACAGGGCGGGACACCGGGGAGCTGTTTTTT
TRBJ2-3 NA NA TRBV11-2 CASRSSYYTDTQYF TGTGCCAGCAGAAGTTCGTACTACACAGATACGCAGTATTTT
TRBJ2-7 TRBD1 NA TRBV4-2 CASSQDGPGQGAGEQYF TGTGCCAGCAGCCAAGATGGTCCCGGACAGGGGGCTGGGGAGCAGTACTTC
TRBJ2-7 NA NA TRBV7-9 CASRPGLLYEQYF TGTGCCAGCAGACCAGGACTGCTCTACGAGCAGTACTTC
TRBJ2-1 TRBD2 NA TRBV28 CASSPAGGSYNEQFF TGTGCCAGCAGCCCAGCGGGAGGATCCTACAATGAGCAGTTCTTC
TRBJ2-3 TRBD2 NA TRBV7-3 CASSPTSGTDTQYF TGTGCCAGCAGCCCGACTAGCGGCACAGATACGCAGTATTTT
TRBJ2-1 TRBD2 NA TRBV15 CATGERGGNEQFF TGTGCCACCGGGGAGCGGGGGGGCAATGAGCAGTTCTTC
TRBJ1-5 TRBD1 few TRBV27 CASSLEGQGKQHF TGTGCCAGCAGTTTAGAGGGACAGGGGAAACAGCATTTT
TRBJ2-7 TRBD1 NA TRBV15 CATSREGQGDYEQYF TGTGCCACCAGCAGAGAGGGACAGGGGGACTACGAGCAGTACTTC
TRBJ1-6 NA NA TRBV7-2 CASSLTGGRVPLHF TGTGCCAGCAGCTTAACGGGGGGGCGGGTACCCCTCCACTTT
TRBJ1-5 NA NA TRBV4-3 CASSPGDSNQPQHF TGCGCCAGCAGCCCGGGAGATAGCAATCAGCCCCAGCATTTT
TRBJ2-7 NA NA TRBV11-2 CASSPGVYEQYF TGTGCCAGCAGCCCAGGGGTCTACGAGCAGTACTTC
TRBJ1-2 TRBD1 NA TRBV11-2 CASSLTTGGVEGYTF TGTGCCAGCAGCTTAACGACAGGGGGGGTGGAAGGCTACACCTTC
TRBJ1-6 TRBD1 NA TRBV29-1 CSVPGTGGNSPLHF TGCAGCGTCCCCGGGACAGGGGGGAATTCACCCCTCCACTTT
TRBJ2-3 TRBD2 NA TRBV27 CASSSKTSLFTDTQYF TGTGCCAGCAGTTCAAAGACTAGCCTATTCACAGATACGCAGTATTTT
TRBJ2-5 NA NA TRBV19 CASGHPGRGQETQYF TGTGCCAGTGGCCATCCTGGGCGGGGCCAAGAGACCCAGTACTTC
TRBJ1-2 TRBD1 NA TRBV11-2 CASSPPPGQLIDGYTF TGTGCCAGCAGCCCCCCCCCGGGACAGTTAATCGATGGCTACACCTTC
TRBJ1-5 NA NA TRBV5-5 CASSLASDNQPQHF TGTGCCAGCAGCTTGGCGAGCGACAATCAGCCCCAGCATTTT
TRBJ2-3 TRBD2 NA TRBV2 CASSESGILAGGTDTQYF TGTGCCAGCAGTGAATCTGGTATACTAGCGGGGGGCACAGATACGCAGTATTTT
TRBJ2-5 TRBD1 NA TRBV4-3 CASSQGPTGEGGETQYF TGCGCCAGCAGCCAAGGCCCAACAGGGGAAGGGGGAGAGACCCAGTACTTC
TRBJ2-5 TRBD2 NA TRBV4-3 CASSLWGGSQETQYF TGCGCCAGCAGCCTCTGGGGAGGGAGCCAAGAGACCCAGTACTTC